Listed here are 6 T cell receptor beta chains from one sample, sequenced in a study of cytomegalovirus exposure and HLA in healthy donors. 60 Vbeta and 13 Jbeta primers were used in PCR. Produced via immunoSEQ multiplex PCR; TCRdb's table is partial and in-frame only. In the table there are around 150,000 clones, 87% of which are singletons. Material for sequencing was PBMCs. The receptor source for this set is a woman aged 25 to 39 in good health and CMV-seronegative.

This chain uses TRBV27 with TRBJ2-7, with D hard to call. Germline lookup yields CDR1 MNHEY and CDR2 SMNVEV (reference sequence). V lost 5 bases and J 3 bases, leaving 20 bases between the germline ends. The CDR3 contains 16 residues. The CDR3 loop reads CASSPLRAASDYEQYF. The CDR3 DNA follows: TGTGCCAGCAGTCCCCTTAGAGCAGCAAGCGACTACGAGCAGTACTTC.

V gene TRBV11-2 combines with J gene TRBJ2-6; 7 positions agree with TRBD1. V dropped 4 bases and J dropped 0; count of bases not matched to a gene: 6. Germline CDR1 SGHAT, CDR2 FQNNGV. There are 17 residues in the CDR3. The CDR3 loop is CASSSGTAPSGANVLTF. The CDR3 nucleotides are TGTGCCAGCAGCTCCGGGACAGCACCCTCTGGGGCCAACGTCCTGACTTTC. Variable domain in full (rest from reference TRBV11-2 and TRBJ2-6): EAGVAQSPRYKIIEKRQSVAFWCNPISGHATLYWYQQILGQGPKLLIQFQNNGVVDDSQLPKDRFSAERLKGVDSTLKIQPAKLEDSAVYLCASSSGTAPSGANVLTFGAGSRLTVL.

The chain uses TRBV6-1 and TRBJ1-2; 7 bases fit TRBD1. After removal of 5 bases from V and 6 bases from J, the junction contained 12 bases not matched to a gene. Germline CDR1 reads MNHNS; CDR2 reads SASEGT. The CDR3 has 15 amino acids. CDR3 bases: TGTGCCAGCAGTCCTAGACAGGGAGTTAAACATGGCTACACCTTC. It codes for CASSPRQGVKHGYTF.

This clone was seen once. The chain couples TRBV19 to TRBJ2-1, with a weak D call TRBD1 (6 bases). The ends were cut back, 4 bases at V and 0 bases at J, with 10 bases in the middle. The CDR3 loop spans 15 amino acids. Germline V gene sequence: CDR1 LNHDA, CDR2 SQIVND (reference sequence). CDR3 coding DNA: TGTGCCAGTAGTAACGACAGGAGCTCCTACAATGAGCAGTTCTTC. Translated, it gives CASSNDRSSYNEQFF.

CDR3 in DNA: TGCGCCAGCAGCCCGTCTCCCAATCAGCCCCAGCATTTT. Its protein is CASSPSPNQPQHF. The rearrangement joins TRBV4-3 to TRBJ1-5; D not certain. Germline V gene data show CDR1 as LGHNA and CDR2 as YSLEER. The CDR3 sequence is 13 residues long. Trimming took 4 bases from V and 3 from J, leaving 7 bases between them.

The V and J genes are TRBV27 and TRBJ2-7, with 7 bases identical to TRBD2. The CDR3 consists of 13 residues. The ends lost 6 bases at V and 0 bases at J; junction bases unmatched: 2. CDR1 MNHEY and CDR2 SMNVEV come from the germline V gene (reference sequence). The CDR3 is CASRGTTSYEQYF. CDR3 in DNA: TGTGCCAGCAGGGGGACTACCTCCTACGAGCAGTACTTC.